The next 16 T cell receptor beta chains were all read from a single sample in a study of cytomegalovirus exposure and HLA in healthy donors (dated 2017 in TCRdb). Library method: the immunoSEQ multiplex PCR assay. The multiplex PCR relied on a mix of 60 forward primers for TCR Vbeta segments and 13 reverse primers for TCR Jbeta segments. This immuneACCESS table, as held by TCRdb, lists in-frame sequences with V and J called but not all clones. Of the missing ones, under half trace to an unresolved V gene in checked studies; the others have no known cause. The table for this sample lists some 130,000 clones; 60% to 80% of them were counted only once. The ten largest clones take up around 2% of the sample. The sequenced sample was PBMCs. The receptors derive from a man aged 25-45 years in good health and CMV-seronegative.

This clone has just a few counts. The chain carries TRBV29-1 and TRBJ2-1; D might be TRBD2 (7 bases). Trimming took 7 bases from V and 6 from J, leaving 19 bases between them. The CDR3 is 14 residues long. Germline assignment: CDR1 SQVTM and CDR2 ANQGSEA. The CDR3 sequence: CSAIGGAKPNEQFF. Here the CDR3 DNA reads TGCAGCGCAATAGGGGGGGCCAAGCCCAATGAGCAGTTCTTC.

This clone was observed a few times. V and J are TRBV7-9 and TRBJ2-7; 12 bases are shared with TRBD2. The germline gives CDR1 SEHNR, CDR2 FQNEAQ (reference sequence). The V and J ends lost 5 bases and 4 bases, in that order; junction bases with no gene match: 9. This CDR3 is 16 amino acids long. CDR3 bases: TGTGCCAGCAGCCCGCCGGGACTAGCGGGTATTTACGAGCAGTACTTC. This encodes CASSPPGLAGIYEQYF.

The genes are TRBV5-6 and TRBJ2-3, with TRBD1 as a possible D gene (6 bases). Trimming removed 0 bases at V and 7 bases at J, with 12 bases between. The CDR3 has 14 amino acids. Germline-derived CDR1 and CDR2 are SGHDT and YYEEEE. CDR3 loop: CASSLEGGRNTQYF. Here the CDR3 DNA reads TGTGCCAGCAGCTTGGAAGGGGGAAGGAATACGCAGTATTTT.

This clone has just a few counts. The genes are TRBV5-4 and TRBJ1-1; 11 bases agree with TRBD1. Germline CDR1 SGHNT, CDR2 YYREEE (reference sequence). This CDR3 spans 17 amino acids. After removal of 2 bases from V and 2 bases from J, the junction contained 8 bases not matched to a gene. The DNA of the CDR3 is TGTGCCAGCAGCTTAGGGACAGGGGGTTCTAAAAACACTGAAGCTTTCTTT. Translation: CASSLGTGGSKNTEAFF.

The rearrangement links TRBV28 to TRBJ1-5, with TRBD1 matching 7 bases. Germline-derived CDR1 and CDR2 are MDHEN and SYDVKM. Losses at the gene ends were 7 bases for V and 5 bases for J; bases not matched to a gene: 11. The CDR3 runs to 15 residues. This CDR3 is CASTLRGQGDQPQHF. The CDR3 DNA follows: TGTGCCAGCACCCTAAGGGGGCAGGGGGATCAGCCCCAGCATTTT.

This clone was observed a single time. The gene calls are TRBV29-1 and TRBJ1-5, with 10 bases aligning to TRBD1. Germline V gene data show CDR1 as SQVTM and CDR2 as ANQGSEA. The CDR3 has 14 residues. Losses at the gene ends were 4 bases for V and 5 bases for J; bases not matched to a gene: 5. The CDR3 sequence: CSVAGTGDDQPQHF. DNA for the CDR3: TGCAGCGTTGCCGGGACAGGGGATGATCAGCCCCAGCATTTT.

The chain recombines TRBV7-8 with TRBJ2-5, with D possibly being TRBD1 (6 bases). V lost 1 base to trimming and J lost 4 bases, with 13 bases between them. The CDR3 sequence is 15 residues long. Germline V gene sequence: CDR1 SGHVS, CDR2 FQNEAQ. The CDR3 spells CASSLGQGSGETQYF. In DNA, the CDR3 is TGTGCCAGCAGCTTAGGTCAGGGGTCGGGAGAGACCCAGTACTTC.

The rearrangement joins TRBV30 to TRBJ2-5; 9 bases are a match to TRBD1. CDR1 is GTSNPN, CDR2 SVGIG, per germline (reference sequence). The CDR3 has 14 amino acids. Trimming removed 4 bases from V and 5 bases from J; junction bases left unmatched: 8. The chain's CDR3 is CAWNTGGGSETQYF. The DNA for the CDR3 is TGTGCCTGGAATACAGGGGGCGGGTCGGAGACCCAGTACTTC.

The V and J genes are TRBV13 and TRBJ2-1; D gene unclear. V lost 6 bases and J 8 bases, leaving 14 bases between the germline ends. The CDR3 is 13 residues long. Germline V gene lookup returns CDR1 PRHDT and CDR2 FYEKMQ (reference sequence). The CDR3 region is CASRHEAGDEQFF. The CDR3 DNA reads as TGTGCCAGCAGACACGAAGCAGGCGATGAGCAGTTCTTC.

The chain has TRBV6-5 and TRBJ2-6; 9 bases align to TRBD1. Germline V CDR1 and CDR2: MNHEY, SVGAGI. The CDR3 is made up of 16 amino acids. The V and J ends lost 0 bases and 8 bases, in that order; junction bases with no gene match: 5. DNA for the CDR3: TGTGCCAGCAGTTACTCGGTAGGACAGGGGTCCAACGTCCTGACTTTC. This sequence encodes CASSYSVGQGSNVLTF.

V is TRBV14 and J is TRBJ2-7; D possibly corresponds to TRBD2 (5 bases). Germline CDR1 and CDR2: SGHDN and FVKESK. This CDR3 region has 12 residues. Trimming shortened V by 6 bases and J by 1 base, and 7 bases separated the two germline ends. CDR3 sequence (DNA): TGTGCCAGCAGGGGAGCGTCCTACGAGCAGTACTTC. It translates to CASRGASYEQYF.

This chain connects TRBV7-9 to TRBJ2-7; 8 bases match TRBD1. CDR1 SEHNR and CDR2 FQNEAQ come from the germline V gene (reference sequence). V lost 1 base, J lost 5 bases, and 16 bases stayed unmatched. The CDR3 consists of 18 residues. CDR3 in DNA: TGTGCCAGCAGCTTAGGAACCGGGTGGGGACGGGGACAGGACGAGCAGTACTTC. Its translation: CASSLGTGWGRGQDEQYF.

V gene TRBV5-4 combines with J gene TRBJ2-5; 9 bases are a match to TRBD2. The CDR3 runs 15 residues. The junction had 6 bases not matched to a gene; V was cut back by 4 bases and J by 2 bases. Germline assignment: CDR1 SGHNT and CDR2 YYREEE (reference sequence). The CDR3 is CASSSQRGAQETQYF. In nucleotides, the CDR3 is TGTGCCAGCAGCAGCCAGCGGGGGGCACAAGAGACCCAGTACTTC.

This clone was detected only a few times. This chain connects TRBV27 to TRBJ2-1; 8 bases line up with TRBD1. Losses at the gene ends were 6 bases for V and 7 bases for J; bases not matched to a gene: 11. CDR1 is MNHEY and CDR2 is SMNVEV in the germline V gene (reference sequence). The CDR3 is 15 amino acids. The CDR3 is CASSRDRRSRNEQFF. The CDR3 DNA reads as TGTGCCAGCAGCCGGGACAGGCGGAGCCGGAATGAGCAGTTCTTC.

The chain couples TRBV5-1 to TRBJ2-2, with a possible D match to TRBD1 (6 bases). The germline gives CDR1 SGHRS, CDR2 YFSETQ. There are 12 residues in the CDR3. V lost 5 bases, J lost 6 bases, and 8 bases lay in between. The CDR3 protein is CASSQGSGELFF. The CDR3 region has the DNA TGCGCCAGCAGTCAGGGGTCCGGGGAGCTGTTTTTT.

The CDR3 is CASSPPTGGRGTQYF. The CDR3 nucleotides are TGTGCCAGCAGTCCTCCGACAGGGGGCAGGGGTACGCAGTATTTT. The rearrangement links TRBV27 to TRBJ2-3, with 10 bases matching TRBD1. Germline-derived CDR1 and CDR2 are MNHEY and SMNVEV (reference sequence). Unmatched junction bases numbered 10, after V lost 5 bases and J lost 8 bases. The CDR3 runs 15 residues.